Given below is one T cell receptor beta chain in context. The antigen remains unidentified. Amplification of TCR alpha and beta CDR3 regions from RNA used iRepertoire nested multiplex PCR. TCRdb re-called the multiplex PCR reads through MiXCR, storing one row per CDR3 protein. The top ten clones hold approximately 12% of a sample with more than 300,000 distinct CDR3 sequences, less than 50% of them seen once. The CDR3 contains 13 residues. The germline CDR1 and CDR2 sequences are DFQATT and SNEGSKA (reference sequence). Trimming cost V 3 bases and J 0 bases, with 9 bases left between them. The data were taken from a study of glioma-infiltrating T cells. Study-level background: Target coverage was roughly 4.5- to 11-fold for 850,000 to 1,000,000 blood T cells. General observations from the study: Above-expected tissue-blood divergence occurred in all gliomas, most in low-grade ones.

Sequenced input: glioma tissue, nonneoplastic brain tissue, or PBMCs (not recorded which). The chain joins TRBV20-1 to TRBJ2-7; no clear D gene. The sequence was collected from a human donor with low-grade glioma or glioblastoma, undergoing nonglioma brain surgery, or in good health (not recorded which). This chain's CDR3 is CSASPATSYEQYF. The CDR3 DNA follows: TGCAGTGCTAGTCCCGCGACCTCCTACGAGCAGTACTTC.